This TCR beta chain was captured in a study of blood T cell repertoires in COVID-19. Some clones are missing from TCRdb's copy, which holds only in-frame ones; the method was immunoSEQ multiplex PCR. The profile shows over 200,000 clones, around nine tenths of them singletons. This clone appeared once. Membership in each cohort depended on participant-reported clinical history. Donors of Cohort 3 who recovered were those that had two negative PCRs, clearance, or symptom resolution. The CDR3 extends over 16 amino acids. From germline, CDR1 is SGHAT and CDR2 FQNNGV. V was pared by 2 bases and J by 6 bases, with 11 bases of the junction left unmatched.

The chain employs TRBV11-2 and TRBJ1-2, with 8 positions matching TRBD1. The TCR was taken from a young man who had recovered from COVID-19. Material: PBMCs or T cells enriched from blood (not recorded which). The CDR3 bases are TGTGCCAGCAGCTTAAGGGCGACAGGGGATGCGGATGGCTACACCTTC. Its translation is CASSLRATGDADGYTF.